This T cell receptor beta chain was profiled in a study of technical replicates of blood from a handful of donors. The repertoire was sequenced with immunoSEQ multiplex PCR; TCRdb's copy has only in-frame clones and lacks some. This table holds roughly 81,000 clones, approximately 97% found once. This clone is a singleton in its sample. The sequenced material came from T cells isolated from PBMCs. The sequence was obtained from a human donor in good health.

The DNA of the CDR3 is TGTGCCAGCAGCATAACCACAGAAGCCTACGAGCAGTACTTC. It is translated as CASSITTEAYEQYF. This rearrangement joins TRBV11-3 to TRBJ2-7; no clear D. Per germline, CDR1 SGHNT and CDR2 YENEEA. Trimming left V 5 bases short and J 2 bases short, with 13 bases between. The CDR3 loop spans 14 amino acids. Full variable domain (missing parts from reference TRBV11-3 and TRBJ2-7): EAGVVQSPRYKIIEKKQPVAFWCNPISGHNTLYWYLQNLGQGPELLIRYENEEAVDDSQLPKDRFSAERLKGVDSTLKIQPAELGDSAVYLCASSITTEAYEQYFGPGTRLTVT.